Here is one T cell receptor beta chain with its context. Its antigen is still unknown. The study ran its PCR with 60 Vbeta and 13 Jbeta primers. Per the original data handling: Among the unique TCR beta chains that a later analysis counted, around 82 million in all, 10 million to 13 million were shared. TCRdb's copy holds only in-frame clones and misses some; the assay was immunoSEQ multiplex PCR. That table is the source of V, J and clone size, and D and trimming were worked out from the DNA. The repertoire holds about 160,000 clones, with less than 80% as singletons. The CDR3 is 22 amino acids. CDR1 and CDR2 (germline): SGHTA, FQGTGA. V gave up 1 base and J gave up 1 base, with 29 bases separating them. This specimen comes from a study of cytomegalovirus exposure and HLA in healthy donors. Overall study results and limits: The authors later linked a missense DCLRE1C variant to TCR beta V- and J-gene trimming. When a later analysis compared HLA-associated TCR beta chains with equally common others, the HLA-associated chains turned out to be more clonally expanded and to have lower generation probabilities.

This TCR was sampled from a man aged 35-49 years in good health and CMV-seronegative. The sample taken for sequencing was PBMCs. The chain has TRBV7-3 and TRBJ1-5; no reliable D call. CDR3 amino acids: CASSLRSPPVSPRRSSNQPQHF. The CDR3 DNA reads TGTGCCAGCAGCTTAAGATCCCCACCGGTCTCACCTAGAAGGTCAAGCAATCAGCCCCAGCATTTT.